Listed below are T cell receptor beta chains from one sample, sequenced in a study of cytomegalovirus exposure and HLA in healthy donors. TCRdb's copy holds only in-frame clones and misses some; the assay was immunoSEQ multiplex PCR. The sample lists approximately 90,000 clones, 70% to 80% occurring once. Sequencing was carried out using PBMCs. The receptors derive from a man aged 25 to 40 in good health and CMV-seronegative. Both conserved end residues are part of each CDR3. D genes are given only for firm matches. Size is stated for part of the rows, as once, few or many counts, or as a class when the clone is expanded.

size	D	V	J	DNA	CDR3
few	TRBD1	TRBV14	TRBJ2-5	TGTGCCAGCAGCCTGGGACAGCTCCAAGAGACCCAGTACTTC	CASSLGQLQETQYF
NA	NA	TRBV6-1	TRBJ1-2	TGTGCCAGCAGTGGTCGCTATGGCTACACCTTC	CASSGRYGYTF
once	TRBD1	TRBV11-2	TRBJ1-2	TGTGCCAGCAGCTTAGTTCAGGGACAGGGAAATGGCTACACCTTC	CASSLVQGQGNGYTF
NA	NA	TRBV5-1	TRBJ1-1	TGCGCCAGCAGCAGGGCGGGGGGCATGAACACTGAAGCTTTCTTT	CASSRAGGMNTEAFF
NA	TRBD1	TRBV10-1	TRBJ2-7	TGCGCCAGCAGATTGACAGGGAACTCCTACGAGCAGTACTTC	CASRLTGNSYEQYF
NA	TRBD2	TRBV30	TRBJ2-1	TGTGCCTGGGTTGGGACTAGCGGTTACAATGAGCAGTTCTTC	CAWVGTSGYNEQFF
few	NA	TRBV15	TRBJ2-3	TGTGCCACCAGCGGACATGAACCGGGGGGCTACTCTAGCACAGATACGCAGTATTTT	CATSGHEPGGYSSTDTQYF
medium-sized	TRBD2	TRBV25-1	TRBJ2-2	TGTGCCAGCAGTGTTATGGGACTAGCGGGAGCCGGGGAGCTGTTTTTT	CASSVMGLAGAGELFF
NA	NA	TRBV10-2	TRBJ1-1	TGCGCCAGCAGTGGGCCTTTGGAGGGAAGGAATGAAGCTTTCTTT	CASSGPLEGRNEAFF
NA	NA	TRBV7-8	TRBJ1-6	TGTGCCAGCAGCAAAACCCCTCGACAGCCTAGAAATTCACCCCTCCACTTT	CASSKTPRQPRNSPLHF
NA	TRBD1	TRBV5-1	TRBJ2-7	TGCGCCAGCAGCAAGGGACAGGGGTTCTACGAGCAGTACTTC	CASSKGQGFYEQYF
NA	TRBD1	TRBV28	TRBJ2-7	TGTGCCAGCAGTGGCAGGGACAGGCTCTCCTACGAGCAGTACTTC	CASSGRDRLSYEQYF
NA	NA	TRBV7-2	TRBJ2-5	TGTGCCAGCAGCTTGGCCCTCAGGGAGACCCAGTACTTC	CASSLALRETQYF
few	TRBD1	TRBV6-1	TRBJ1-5	TGTGCCAGCAGCCAGGGGGAAAATAGCAATCAGCCCCAGCATTTT	CASSQGENSNQPQHF
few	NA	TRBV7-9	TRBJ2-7	TGTGCCAGCAGCTCAGGGGGGCAGCCTGACTACGAGCAGTACTTC	CASSSGGQPDYEQYF
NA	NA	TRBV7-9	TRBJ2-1	TGTGCCAGCAGCTTCCCGCAGGGCTCCTACAATGAGCAGTTCTTC	CASSFPQGSYNEQFF
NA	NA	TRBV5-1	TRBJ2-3	TGCGCCAGCAGCTTGACCACAGGGAAAGATACGCAGTATTTT	CASSLTTGKDTQYF
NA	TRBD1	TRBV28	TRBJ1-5	TGTGCCAGCAGTTCTCCCACAGGGGGCAGGGAGCCCCAGCATTTT	CASSSPTGGREPQHF
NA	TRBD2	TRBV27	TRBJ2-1	TGTGCCAGCAGTTTACGAGGCGGGAGCACCTACAATGAGCAGTTCTTC	CASSLRGGSTYNEQFF
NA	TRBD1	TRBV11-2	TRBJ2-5	TGTGCCAGCAACCCGACAGGGGTGGAGACCCAGTACTTC	CASNPTGVETQYF
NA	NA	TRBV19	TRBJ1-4	TGTGCCAGTAGATCGGTCGGGCACCGGGGTGAAAAACTGTTTTTT	CASRSVGHRGEKLFF
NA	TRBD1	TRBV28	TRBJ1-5	TGTGCCAGCAGCCCCGGACAGGGGGATCAGCCCCAGCATTTT	CASSPGQGDQPQHF
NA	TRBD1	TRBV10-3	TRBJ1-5	TGTGCCATCAGTGATTGGGACAGGGGGGAACAGCCCCAGCATTTT	CAISDWDRGEQPQHF
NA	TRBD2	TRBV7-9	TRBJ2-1	TGTGCCAGCAGCTTGACTAGCGGGAGAACATACAATGAGCAGTTCTTC	CASSLTSGRTYNEQFF
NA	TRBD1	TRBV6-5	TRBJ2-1	TGTGCCAGCAGTGTTACCGGGACAGGGGGCAATGAGCAGTTCTTC	CASSVTGTGGNEQFF
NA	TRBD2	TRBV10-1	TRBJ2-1	TGCGCCAGCAGTCTCCCCGGGACTACCTACAATGAGCAGTTCTTC	CASSLPGTTYNEQFF
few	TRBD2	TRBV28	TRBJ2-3	TGTGCCAGCAGTTTATGGGGTAGCGGGACCACAGATACGCAGTATTTT	CASSLWGSGTTDTQYF
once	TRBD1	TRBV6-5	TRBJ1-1	TGTGCCAGCAGAAGGACAGGACGTAGGACTGAAGCTTTCTTT	CASRRTGRRTEAFF
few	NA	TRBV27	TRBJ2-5	TGTGCCAGCAGTTTCGGAGGCGGGGAGACCCAGTACTTC	CASSFGGGETQYF
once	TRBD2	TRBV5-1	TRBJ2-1	TGCGCCAGCAGCGTGTTAGCGGGAGAGATAAATGAGCAGTTCTTC	CASSVLAGEINEQFF